The 17 T cell receptor beta chains below come from one sample, sequenced in a study of shared clonotypes between healthy human individuals. Sequenced by immunoSEQ multiplex PCR; TCRdb stores in-frame clones only, minus some. The sample includes approximately 1,000,000 clones, 70% to 80% of them seen just once. The source material was memory CD4+ T cells from PBMCs. Subset specified: CD45RA-negative fraction. The source is a man younger than 35 in good health. Some clones in this sample may be carry-over from other donors' samples.

This clone was observed a handful of times. The chain is built from TRBV6-6 and TRBJ1-5; unclear D gene. The germline gives CDR1 MNHNY, CDR2 SVGAGI (reference sequence). The germline V and J ends were trimmed by 8 bases and 5 bases, with 19 bases remaining between them. The CDR3 is 15 amino acids. The CDR3 loop reads CASRPAYPADQPQHF. The CDR3 bases are TGTGCCAGCCGACCTGCCTACCCCGCCGATCAGCCCCAGCATTTT.

V usage is TRBV6-6 and J usage is TRBJ2-5, with D tentatively TRBD1 (7 bases). Germline CDR1 is MNHNY and CDR2 is SVGAGI (reference sequence). Trimming removed 6 bases from V and 4 bases from J, with 18 bases in between. There are 15 residues in the CDR3. The DNA of the CDR3 is TGTGCCAGCAGGGGCCCGTGGCAGGGGGGAGAGACCCAGTACTTC. It is translated as CASRGPWQGGETQYF.

This clone was detected only a few times. The chain carries TRBV28 and TRBJ2-3, with D possibly matching TRBD1 (6 bases). Germline CDR1 and CDR2: MDHEN and SYDVKM. This CDR3 is 14 amino acids long. V gave up 0 bases and J gave up 6 bases, with 10 bases separating them. CDR3 in DNA: TGTGCCAGCAGTTTATGGCCCCAGGGGGATACGCAGTATTTT. This sequence encodes CASSLWPQGDTQYF. Full variable domain (missing parts from reference TRBV28 and TRBJ2-3): DVKVTQSSRYLVKRTGEKVFLECVQDMDHENMFWYRQDPGLGLRLIYFSYDVKMKEKGDIPEGYSVSREKKERFSLILESASTNQTSMYLCASSLWPQGDTQYFGPGTRLTVL.

The rearrangement links TRBV19 to TRBJ2-7, with D possibly TRBD1 on 5 matching bases. Germline V gene data show CDR1 as LNHDA and CDR2 as SQIVND (reference sequence). Trimming cost V 3 bases and J 4 bases, with 16 bases left between them. The CDR3 consists of 15 residues. As DNA, the CDR3 is TGTGCCAGTAGTATTAATTTAGGAACAGGATACGAGCAGTACTTC. It yields the protein CASSINLGTGYEQYF.

This chain links TRBV7-3 with TRBJ2-1; 7 nucleotides agree with TRBD2. V was clipped by 0 bases and J by 14 bases; unmatched bases: 16. The germline gives CDR1 SGHTA, CDR2 FQGTGA. The CDR3 covers 16 residues. The CDR3 nucleotides read TGTGCCAGCAGCTTAACTAGCGGGTTAGTCAATAATCGTAAGTTCTTC. Protein product: CASSLTSGLVNNRKFF.

As for this clone: Other DNA sequences in the sample encode the same CDR3. The chain employs TRBV19 and TRBJ1-3; weak D call: TRBD1 (5 bases). The CDR3 length is 15 residues. Germline CDR1 reads LNHDA; CDR2 reads SQIVND (reference sequence). V lost 6 bases, J lost 0 bases, and 12 bases lay in between. CDR3 sequence: CASSRQLSSGNTIYF. CDR3 DNA sequence: TGTGCCAGTAGCAGACAGCTTTCCTCTGGAAACACCATATATTTT.

This clone was seen a single time. The chain couples TRBV7-9 to TRBJ2-6; either TRBD1 or TRBD2 may fit D (5 bases each). The CDR3 totals 13 residues. V lost 7 bases and J lost 7, with 11 bases in between. Germline V gives CDR1 SEHNR, CDR2 FQNEAQ (reference sequence). CDR3 bases: TGTGCCAGCATGAGGGGCGGAGCCAACGTCCTGACTTTC. Translated, it gives CASMRGGANVLTF.

The chain links TRBV11-2 to TRBJ2-3, with 8 nucleotides matching TRBD2. The CDR3 contains 16 residues. Germline-derived CDR1 and CDR2 are SGHAT and FQNNGV. V shed 4 bases and J 5 bases; nucleotides not matched to a gene: 11. The CDR3 DNA follows: TGTGCCAGCAGCTCAAGGAGGGCAGCGGGAGAAGATACGCAGTATTTT. The encoded protein is CASSSRRAAGEDTQYF. Full variable domain (remainder filled in from reference TRBV11-2 and TRBJ2-3): EAGVAQSPRYKIIEKRQSVAFWCNPISGHATLYWYQQILGQGPKLLIQFQNNGVVDDSQLPKDRFSAERLKGVDSTLKIQPAKLEDSAVYLCASSSRRAAGEDTQYFGPGTRLTVL.

V and J are TRBV2 and TRBJ2-1, with 15 bases aligning to TRBD2. CDR1 is SNHLY and CDR2 is FYNNEI in the germline V gene. The CDR3 spans 19 residues. Trimming at V came to 8 bases and at J to 3 bases, leaving 14 bases not matched to a gene. The CDR3 sequence: CASSVAGLAGGVNYNEQFF. The CDR3 region has the DNA TGTGCCAGCTCAGTGGCAGGACTAGCGGGAGGGGTAAACTACAATGAGCAGTTCTTC.

The chain uses TRBV21-1 and TRBJ2-7; TRBD1 reflects the table's D call only, with no check against the DNA. TRBV21-1 is a listed pseudogene. The CDR3 has 10 residues. CDR3 nucleotides: TGTGCCAGATGCGCAGGCCCCCAGTACTTC. Its translation is CARCAGPQYF.

The V and J genes are TRBV2 and TRBJ2-5; 10 positions agree with TRBD1. The J call may not be correct, given that the DNA end is closer to TRBJ2-7. CDR3 length equals 19 residues. CDR1 is SNHLY, CDR2 FYNNEI, per germline. CDR3 protein: CASRPGQGFDWLTSYEQYF. CDR3 nucleotides: TGTGCCAGCAGACCGGGACAGGGGTTTGATTGGCTGACCTCCTACGAGCAGTACTTC.

This rearrangement joins TRBV9 to TRBJ2-5, with D perhaps given as TRBD1 or TRBD2 (5 bases each). Germline CDR1 SGDLS, CDR2 YYNGEE. The CDR3 spans 15 residues. V was clipped by 2 bases and J by 0 bases, with 11 bases between them. The CDR3 here is CASSVRDGDQETQYF. In DNA, the CDR3 is TGTGCCAGCAGCGTCCGGGACGGAGACCAAGAGACCCAGTACTTC.

The chain is built from TRBV18 and TRBJ2-2; 12 nucleotides agree with TRBD2. With V trimmed by 4 bases and J by 5 bases, 2 bases remained unmatched. CDR3 length: 15 amino acids. CDR1 is KGHSH and CDR2 is LQKENI in the germline V gene. This CDR3 reads CASSLGLAGTGELFF. The CDR3 DNA reads TGTGCCAGCTCACTAGGACTAGCGGGGACCGGGGAGCTGTTTTTT.

The chain combines TRBV2 with TRBJ2-7; 8 positions agree with TRBD1. The CDR3 spans 16 residues. From germline, CDR1 is SNHLY and CDR2 FYNNEI. V shed 0 bases and J 2 bases; nucleotides not matched to a gene: 6. The CDR3 nucleotides read TGTGCCAGCAGTGAAGCGACAGGACAGGGACCCTACGAGCAGTACTTC. Protein product: CASSEATGQGPYEQYF. Full variable domain (remainder filled in from reference TRBV2 and TRBJ2-7): EPEVTQTPSHQVTQMGQEVILRCVPISNHLYFYWYRQILGQKVEFLVSFYNNEISEKSEIFDDQFSVERPDGSNFTLKIRSTKLEDSAMYFCASSEATGQGPYEQYFGPGTRLTVT.

This clone was recorded many times. This sequence joins TRBV6-1 and TRBJ2-3; 9 bases align to TRBD1. The J segment lost 3 bases and the V segment lost 2 bases, leaving 6 bases of the junction unmatched. CDR3 size: 16 residues. Germline CDR1 is MNHNS and CDR2 is SASEGT. The DNA for the CDR3 is TGTGCCAGCAGTGAACTTTGGACAGGGGTTACAGATACGCAGTATTTT. It yields the protein CASSELWTGVTDTQYF.

The chain is built from TRBV6-5 and TRBJ1-5, with a weak D call TRBD1 (6 bases). The CDR3 sequence is 15 residues long. V lost 6 bases, J lost 7 bases, and 19 bases lay in between. CDR1 and CDR2 from the germline V gene are MNHEY and SVGAGI. Written as DNA, the CDR3 is TGTGCCAGCAGACCGGGCCCCGCAGGGGAGCAGCCCCAGCATTTT. As protein: CASRPGPAGEQPQHF.

The chain carries TRBV27 and TRBJ1-5; 9 bases map to TRBD1. The trim removed 5 bases at V and 5 bases at J, leaving 7 bases unmatched. The CDR3 has 15 residues. Germline CDR1 MNHEY, CDR2 SMNVEV (reference sequence). The CDR3 loop reads CASSPGTGLYQPQHF. CDR3 in DNA: TGTGCCAGCAGTCCCGGGACAGGGTTGTATCAGCCCCAGCATTTT.